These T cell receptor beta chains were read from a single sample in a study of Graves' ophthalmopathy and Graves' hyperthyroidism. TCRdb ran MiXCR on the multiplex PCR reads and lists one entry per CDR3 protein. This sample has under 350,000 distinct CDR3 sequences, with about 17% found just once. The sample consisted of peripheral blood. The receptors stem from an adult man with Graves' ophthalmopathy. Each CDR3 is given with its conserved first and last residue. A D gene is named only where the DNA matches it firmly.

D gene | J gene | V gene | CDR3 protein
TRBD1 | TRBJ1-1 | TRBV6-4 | CASSLTGGSTEAFF
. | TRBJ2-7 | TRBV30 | CGWSVHISGPYEQYF
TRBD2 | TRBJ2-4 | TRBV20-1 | CSATAGGPDIQYF
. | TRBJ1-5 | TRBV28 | CASSSLRTAEYQPQHF
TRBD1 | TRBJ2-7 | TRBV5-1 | CASSNGQGAEQYF
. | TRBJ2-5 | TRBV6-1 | CASSSGRETQYF
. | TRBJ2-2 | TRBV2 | CASSERVPRGTGELFF
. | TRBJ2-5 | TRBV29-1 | CSVEDPRTEETQYF
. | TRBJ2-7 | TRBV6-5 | CASSSLHLLYEQYF
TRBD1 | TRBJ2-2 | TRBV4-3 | CASSQEQTGGNTGELFF
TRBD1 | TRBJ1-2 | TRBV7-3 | CASSPQPTGVDGYTF
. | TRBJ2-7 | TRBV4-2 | CASSQVTGSHSYEQYF
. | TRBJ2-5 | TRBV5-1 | CASSFLSSGIQETQYF
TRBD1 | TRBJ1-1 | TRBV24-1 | CATSDGTGTGVGRAFF
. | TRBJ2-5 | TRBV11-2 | CASSLATSRQETQYF
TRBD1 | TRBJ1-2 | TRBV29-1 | CSVPGRTGGRPNYGYTF
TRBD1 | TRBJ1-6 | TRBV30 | CAWRGGTGVFSPLHF
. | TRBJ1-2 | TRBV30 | CAWNLGGMGGYTF
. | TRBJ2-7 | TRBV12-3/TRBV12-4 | CASSLLRDVKEQYF
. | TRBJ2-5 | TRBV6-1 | CASSGGPETQYF
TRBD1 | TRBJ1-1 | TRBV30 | CAWRGTGGVVTEAFF
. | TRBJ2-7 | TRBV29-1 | CSVGMTYPSYEQYF
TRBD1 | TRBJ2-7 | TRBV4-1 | CASSQGDRPYEQYF
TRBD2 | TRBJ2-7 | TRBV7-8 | CASSSHGGGLANSYEQYF
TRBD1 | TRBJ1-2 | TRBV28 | CASSGTGIYGYTF
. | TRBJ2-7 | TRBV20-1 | CSASGGPSEQYF